These 11 T cell receptor beta chains were sequenced from one sample in a study of OX40 agonist ivuxolimab in advanced cancers. Profiled with immunoSEQ multiplex PCR; TCRdb holds only in-frame clones, not every one. The table includes about 67,000 clones, 65% to 85% detected once. This specimen consisted of CD4+ or CD8+ T cells sorted from blood, obtained in a trial of the OX40 agonist ivuxolimab. Receptors were obtained from an adult with an advanced solid tumor such as melanoma, head and neck, liver or kidney cancer.

This clone has a handful of counts. The gene calls are TRBV6-1 and TRBJ1-2; D unresolved. The CDR3 sequence is 14 residues long. Germline V gives CDR1 MNHNS, CDR2 SASEGT. Between the trimmed V and J ends, which lost 1 base and 6 bases, there was a span of 12 bases. CDR3 amino acids: CASSEEAGGNGYTF. CDR3 bases: TGTGCCAGCAGTGAAGAGGCAGGAGGCAATGGCTACACCTTC.

The V gene is TRBV9, the J gene TRBJ1-5; D uncertain. The CDR3 totals 16 residues. Germline V CDR1 and CDR2: SGDLS, YYNGEE. Trimming left V 2 bases short and J 0 bases short, with 12 bases between. The CDR3 nucleotides read TGTGCCAGCAGCGTTCAAAGGAGTTATAGCAATCAGCCCCAGCATTTT. Its protein product is CASSVQRSYSNQPQHF. Supplemented by reference TRBV9 and TRBJ1-5, the full variable domain reads DSGVTQTPKHLITATGQRVTLRCSPRSGDLSVYWYQQSLDQGLQFLIQYYNGEERAKGNILERFSAQQFPDLHSELNLSSLELGDSALYFCASSVQRSYSNQPQHFGDGTRLSIL.

The chain links TRBV5-4 to TRBJ1-5, with a possible D match to TRBD1 (5 bases). V lost 3 bases and J lost 7, with 20 bases in between. Germline lookup yields CDR1 SGHNT and CDR2 YYREEE (reference sequence). The CDR3 length is 16 residues. CDR3 DNA: TGTGCCAGCAGCTCCTCAGGTCAGGGCGAACGGCAGCCCCAGCATTTT. As protein: CASSSSGQGERQPQHF.

CDR3 sequence reads: CASSLPGPGPYEQYF. DNA for the CDR3: TGTGCCAGCAGCCTCCCGGGCCCGGGGCCCTACGAGCAGTACTTC. The chain carries TRBV7-3 and TRBJ2-5; TRBD1 or TRBD2 may be the D gene (5 bases each). The end of the DNA fits TRBJ2-7 better, so the J call may be wrong. This CDR3 region has 15 residues. Germline values: CDR1 SGHTA, CDR2 FQGTGA.

V is TRBV4-2 and J is TRBJ2-5, with 8 positions matching TRBD2. CDR1 and CDR2 (germline): LGHNA, YNFKEQ. V dropped 0 bases and J dropped 3; count of bases not matched to a gene: 3. The CDR3 extends over 15 amino acids. The CDR3 DNA reads TGTGCCAGCAGCCAAGATCCAGCGGGAGAAGAGACCCAGTACTTC. Translating gives CASSQDPAGEETQYF.

The rearrangement uses TRBV7-2 and TRBJ2-5; the D gene is possibly TRBD2 (6 bases). The V end lost 3 bases, the J end lost 4 bases, and 9 bases lay between the germline ends. The CDR3 is 13 amino acids. Germline CDR1 reads SGHTA; CDR2 reads FQGNSA. CDR3 residues: CASSFGSGETQYF. For the CDR3, the DNA is TGTGCCAGCAGCTTCGGGAGTGGAGAGACCCAGTACTTC.

The rearrangement uses TRBV5-4 and TRBJ2-3; TRBD1 aligns across 10 bases. CDR3 length: 15 residues. Germline lookup yields CDR1 SGHNT and CDR2 YYREEE (reference sequence). J was trimmed by 2 bases and V by 4 bases; bases with no gene match: 4. The CDR3 DNA sequence: TGTGCCAGCAGCCCGGGACAGGGGTTCACAGATACGCAGTATTTT. It translates to CASSPGQGFTDTQYF. The entire variable domain, with the rest obtained from reference TRBV5-4 and TRBJ2-3, is as follows: ETGVTQSPTHLIKTRGQQVTLRCSSQSGHNTVSWYQQALGQGPQFIFQYYREEENGRGNFPPRFSGLQFPNYSSELNVNALELDDSALYLCASSPGQGFTDTQYFGPGTRLTVL.

This chain uses TRBV5-1 with TRBJ2-2; TRBD2 matches 7 bases. Germline-derived CDR1 and CDR2 are SGHRS and YFSETQ. The CDR3 consists of 16 residues. Germline trimming cut 4 bases from V and 0 bases from J; bases unmatched to any gene: 6. CDR3 bases: TGCGCCAGCAGCCCGTCCGGACTAGCGAACACCGGGGAGCTGTTTTTT. Translation gives CASSPSGLANTGELFF.

This chain joins TRBV4-3 and TRBJ2-5, with 9 bases fitting TRBD1. J was trimmed by 4 bases and V by 3 bases; bases with no gene match: 3. The CDR3 extends over 14 amino acids. Germline CDR1 LGHNA, CDR2 YSLEER. CDR3 sequence (DNA): TGCGCCAGCAGCCAGGGACAGGGTGTAGAGACCCAGTACTTC. This translates into CASSQGQGVETQYF.

The chain is built from TRBV12-5 and TRBJ2-1; TRBD2 aligns across 10 bases. CDR1 is LGHNT and CDR2 is FRNRAP in the germline V gene. Trimming at V came to 2 bases and at J to 5 bases, leaving 3 bases not matched to a gene. The CDR3 runs 15 residues. The CDR3 coding sequence is TGTGCTAGTGGTTTGAGCGGGGGGGCCGACAATGAGCAGTTCTTC. It translates to CASGLSGGADNEQFF.

The genes are TRBV28 and TRBJ2-5, with 8 bases lining up with TRBD2. After removal of 3 bases from V and 5 bases from J, the junction contained 11 bases not matched to a gene. The CDR3 has 16 residues. Germline V lookup: CDR1 MDHEN, CDR2 SYDVKM. CDR3 region: CASSFSNGGAGETQYF. Written as DNA, the CDR3 is TGTGCCAGCAGTTTCTCTAACGGGGGGGCTGGGGAGACCCAGTACTTC.